This T cell receptor beta chain was recorded in a study of T cells in Graves' hyperthyroidism and ophthalmopathy. This clonotype has just a few counts. RNA transcripts were the template for amplifying TCR beta CDR3 regions. The TCR CDR3 was amplified in a first-round RT-PCR using the HTBI primer set. TCRdb recomputed calls from the multiplex PCR reads with MiXCR, one row per CDR3 protein. The table includes roughly 570,000 distinct CDR3 sequences, less than 20% detected once. The germline gives CDR1 DFQATT, CDR2 SNEGSKA (reference sequence). The CDR3 totals 16 residues. Trimming left V 5 bases short and J 2 bases short, with 19 bases between.

The sequenced sample was blood. The clonotype comes from a woman aged 25 to 39 with Graves' hyperthyroidism. The chain carries TRBV20-1 and TRBJ2-1; D may be TRBD2 (6 bases). CDR3 in amino acids: CSAPDKATGAYNEQFF. In DNA, the CDR3 is TGCAGTGCTCCGGATAAGGCCACGGGGGCCTACAATGAGCAGTTCTTC.